These 12 T cell receptor beta chains originate from one sample sequenced in a study of blood T cell repertoires in COVID-19. Profiled with immunoSEQ multiplex PCR; TCRdb holds only in-frame clones, not every one. The top ten hold roughly 2.5% of the sample, which has about 140,000 clones, approximately 90% seen once. The source material was peripheral blood. Receptor source: a human donor with COVID-19, enrolled during active disease. The donor label of this sample is uncertain.

The chain recombines TRBV29-1 with TRBJ1-2, with a tentative D call TRBD1 (5 bases). The CDR3 is 13 amino acids. V was clipped by 3 bases and J by 5 bases, with 13 bases between them. CDR1 is SQVTM and CDR2 is ANQGSEA in the germline V gene. The chain's CDR3 is CSVDRQGGYGYTF. The DNA for the CDR3 is TGCAGCGTTGACCGCCAGGGTGGGTATGGCTACACCTTC.

The V call is TRBV30, the J call TRBJ2-1, with 9 bases lining up with TRBD1. This CDR3 is 14 amino acids long. In germline, CDR1 is GTSNPN, CDR2 SVGIG (reference sequence). The trim removed 4 bases at V and 2 bases at J, leaving 3 bases unmatched. The CDR3 loop is CAWTRDRAYNEQFF. The CDR3 nucleotides are TGTGCCTGGACCCGGGACAGGGCCTACAATGAGCAGTTCTTC. The variable domain in full, completed from reference TRBV30 and TRBJ2-1, reads SQTIHQWPATLVQPVGSPLSLECTVEGTSNPNLYWYRQAAGRGLQLLFYSVGIGQISSEVPQNLSASRPQDRQFILSSKKLLLSDSGFYLCAWTRDRAYNEQFFGPGTRLTVL.

This chain connects TRBV5-1 to TRBJ1-2, with 9 bases that match TRBD1. The CDR3 runs to 18 residues. CDR1 is SGHRS and CDR2 is YFSETQ in the germline V gene. J lost 1 base, V lost 2 bases, and 12 bases had no gene match. The CDR3 sequence: CASSLIPGGTGINYGYTF. In nucleotides, the CDR3 is TGCGCCAGCAGCTTAATCCCGGGGGGGACAGGGATTAACTATGGCTACACCTTC. Full variable domain (missing parts from reference TRBV5-1 and TRBJ1-2): KAGVTQTPRYLIKTRGQQVTLSCSPISGHRSVSWYQQTPGQGLQFLFEYFSETQRNKGNFPGRFSGRQFSNSRSEMNVSTLELGDSALYLCASSLIPGGTGINYGYTFGSGTRLTVV.

The chain uses TRBV24-1 and TRBJ1-5; D remains ambiguous. Germline CDR1 KGHDR, CDR2 SFDVKD. V lost 2 bases to trimming and J lost 4 bases, with 2 bases between them. This CDR3 has 12 amino acids. The CDR3 here is CATSDSNQPQHF. DNA for the CDR3: TGTGCCACCAGTGATTCGAATCAGCCCCAGCATTTT.

The V and J genes are TRBV24-1 and TRBJ2-3; 9 bases are a match to TRBD2. The V gene end was trimmed by 3 bases and the J gene end by 5 bases; junction bases not matched to a gene: 8. CDR1 and CDR2 from the germline V gene are KGHDR and SFDVKD. The CDR3 length is 16 residues. The CDR3 here is CATSDAAGGREDTQYF. The CDR3 nucleotides read TGTGCCACCAGTGATGCGGCGGGGGGGCGAGAAGATACGCAGTATTTT.

The chain combines TRBV7-9 with TRBJ1-1, with D perhaps matching TRBD1 (6 bases). Germline-derived CDR1 and CDR2 are SEHNR and FQNEAQ (reference sequence). The length of the CDR3 is 15 residues. The germline V and J ends were trimmed by 5 bases and 2 bases, with 15 bases remaining between them. CDR3 in DNA: TGTGCCAGCAGCCGTACCGGGACACCAAACACTGAAGCTTTCTTT. Its translation is CASSRTGTPNTEAFF.

The rearrangement links TRBV5-1 to TRBJ2-2; TRBD2 agrees at 9 bases. The germline CDR1 and CDR2 sequences are SGHRS and YFSETQ. Trimming cost V 0 bases and J 3 bases; bases outside gene matches: 6. This CDR3 spans 17 amino acids. CDR3 in amino acids: CASSLAPAGGDTGELFF. The CDR3 DNA reads TGCGCCAGCAGCTTGGCCCCGGCGGGGGGGGACACCGGGGAGCTGTTTTTT.

V gene TRBV19 combines with J gene TRBJ1-3; no definite D call. CDR1 LNHDA and CDR2 SQIVND come from the germline V gene (reference sequence). The CDR3 is 14 amino acids. Trimming removed 4 bases at V and 1 base at J, with 8 bases between. CDR3 loop: CASSTQASGNTIYF. CDR3 nucleotides: TGTGCCAGTAGTACCCAGGCTTCTGGAAACACCATATATTTT.

This clone was seen only a few times. The rearrangement uses TRBV9 and TRBJ1-3, with D uncertain. Germline values: CDR1 SGDLS, CDR2 YYNGEE. The germline V and J ends were trimmed by 0 bases and 4 bases, with 11 bases remaining between them. The CDR3 totals 15 residues. CDR3 bases: TGTGCCAGCAGCGTAGGAGCGGAACAAGGAAACACCATATATTTT. Its translation: CASSVGAEQGNTIYF.

This clone was picked up a small number of times. The chain recombines TRBV29-1 with TRBJ1-2; D uncertain. The CDR3 is 11 amino acids. Trimming cost V 0 bases and J 6 bases, with 5 bases left between them. Germline V gives CDR1 SQVTM, CDR2 ANQGSEA. As DNA, the CDR3 is TGCAGCGTTGAAGATAATGATGGCTACACCTTC. Its protein product is CSVEDNDGYTF.

This clone was observed many times. V usage is TRBV7-2 and J usage is TRBJ2-7; TRBD2 matches at 10 bases. The CDR3 runs 15 residues. Germline values: CDR1 SGHTA, CDR2 FQGNSA. Trimming cost V 4 bases and J 6 bases; bases outside gene matches: 9. Here the CDR3 DNA reads TGTGCCAGCAGCTACGTACCTAGCGGGAGCCGCGAGCAGTACTTC. Translated: CASSYVPSGSREQYF.

This clone was recorded once. The genes are TRBV7-9 and TRBJ2-7; 8 bases line up with TRBD1. The CDR3 has 15 amino acids. V lost 7 bases, J lost 1 base, and 9 bases stayed unmatched. Germline loops: CDR1 SEHNR, CDR2 FQNEAQ (reference sequence). The CDR3 DNA sequence: TGTGCCAGCACCAACCCGACAGGGGAATCCTACGAGCAGTACTTC. Amino acid sequence: CASTNPTGESYEQYF.